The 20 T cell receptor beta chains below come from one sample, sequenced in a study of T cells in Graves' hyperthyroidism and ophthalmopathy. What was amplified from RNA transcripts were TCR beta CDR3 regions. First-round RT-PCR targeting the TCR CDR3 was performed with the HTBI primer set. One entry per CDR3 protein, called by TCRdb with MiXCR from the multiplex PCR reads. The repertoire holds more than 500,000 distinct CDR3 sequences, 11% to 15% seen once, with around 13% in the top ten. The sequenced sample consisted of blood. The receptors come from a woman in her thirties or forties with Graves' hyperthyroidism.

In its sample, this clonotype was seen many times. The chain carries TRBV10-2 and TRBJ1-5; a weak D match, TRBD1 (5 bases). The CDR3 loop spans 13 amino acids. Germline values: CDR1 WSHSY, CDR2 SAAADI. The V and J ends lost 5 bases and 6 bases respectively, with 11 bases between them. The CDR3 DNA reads TGCGCCAGCAGTATTGGACATGCTCAGCCCCAGCATTTT. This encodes CASSIGHAQPQHF.

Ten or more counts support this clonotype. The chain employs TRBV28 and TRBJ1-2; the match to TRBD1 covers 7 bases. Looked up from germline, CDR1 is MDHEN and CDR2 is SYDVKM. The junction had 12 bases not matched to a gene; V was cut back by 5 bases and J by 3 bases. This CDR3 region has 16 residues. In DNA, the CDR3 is TGTGCCAGCAGTCTGCGACAGGGTTCGGGGGACTATGGCTACACCTTC. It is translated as CASSLRQGSGDYGYTF.

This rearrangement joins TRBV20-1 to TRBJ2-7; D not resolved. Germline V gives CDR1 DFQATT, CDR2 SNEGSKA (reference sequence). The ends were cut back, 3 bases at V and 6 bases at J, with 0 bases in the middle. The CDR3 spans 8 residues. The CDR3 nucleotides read TGCAGTGCTAGCGAGCAGTACTTC. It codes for CSASEQYF.

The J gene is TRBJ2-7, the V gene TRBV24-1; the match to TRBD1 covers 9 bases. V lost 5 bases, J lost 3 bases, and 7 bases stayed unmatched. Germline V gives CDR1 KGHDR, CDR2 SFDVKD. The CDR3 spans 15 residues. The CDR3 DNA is TGTGCCACCAGTGGGGCCGGGACAGGGTACTACGAGCAGTACTTC. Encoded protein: CATSGAGTGYYEQYF.

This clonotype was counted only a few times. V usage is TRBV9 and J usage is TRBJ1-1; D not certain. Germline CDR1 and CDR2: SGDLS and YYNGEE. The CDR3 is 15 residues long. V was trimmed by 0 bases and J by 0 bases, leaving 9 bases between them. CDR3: CASSVEGNLNTEAFF. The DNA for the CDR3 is TGTGCCAGCAGCGTAGAGGGCAACTTGAACACTGAAGCTTTCTTT.

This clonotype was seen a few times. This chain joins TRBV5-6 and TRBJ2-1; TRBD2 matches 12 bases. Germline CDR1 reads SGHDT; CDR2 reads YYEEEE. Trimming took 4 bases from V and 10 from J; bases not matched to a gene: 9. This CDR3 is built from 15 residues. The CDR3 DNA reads TGTGCCAGCAGCCTCATGACTAGCGGGAGCTCAGAGCAGTTCTTC. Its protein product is CASSLMTSGSSEQFF.

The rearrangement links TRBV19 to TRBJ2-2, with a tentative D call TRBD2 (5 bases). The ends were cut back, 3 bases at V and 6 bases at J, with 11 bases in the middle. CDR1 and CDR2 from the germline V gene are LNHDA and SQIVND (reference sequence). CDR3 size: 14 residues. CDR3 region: CASSMRAQAGELFF. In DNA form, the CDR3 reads TGTGCCAGTAGTATGAGGGCGCAGGCCGGGGAGCTGTTTTTT.

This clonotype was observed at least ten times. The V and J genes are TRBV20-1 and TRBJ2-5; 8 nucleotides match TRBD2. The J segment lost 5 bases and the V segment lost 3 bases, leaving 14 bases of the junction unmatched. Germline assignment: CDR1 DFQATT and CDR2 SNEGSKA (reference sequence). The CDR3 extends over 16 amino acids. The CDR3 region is CSASSNQRERRETQYF. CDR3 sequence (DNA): TGCAGTGCTAGCTCAAATCAGCGGGAGCGGCGGGAGACCCAGTACTTC.

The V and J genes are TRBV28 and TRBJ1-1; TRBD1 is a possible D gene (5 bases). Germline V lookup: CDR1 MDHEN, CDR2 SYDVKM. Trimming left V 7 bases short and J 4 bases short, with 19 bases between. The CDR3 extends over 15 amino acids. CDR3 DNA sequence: TGTGCCAGCAAATCGACATGGGGGAGGGCCACTGAAGCTTTCTTT. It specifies CASKSTWGRATEAFF.

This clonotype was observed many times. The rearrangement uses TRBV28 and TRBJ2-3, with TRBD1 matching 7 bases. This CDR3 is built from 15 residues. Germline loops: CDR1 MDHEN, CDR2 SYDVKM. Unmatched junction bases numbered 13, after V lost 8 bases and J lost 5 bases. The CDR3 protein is CASADGQGVVDTQYF. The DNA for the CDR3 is TGTGCCAGCGCCGACGGGCAGGGGGTGGTAGATACGCAGTATTTT.

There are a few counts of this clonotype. The CDR3 bases are TGTGCCAGCAGTTTAAACGTGGTTGGTAGTCGGTTCTTC. Residues: CASSLNVVGSRFF. This chain links TRBV27 with TRBJ2-1; D is undetermined. Trimming removed 2 bases at V and 15 bases at J, with 17 bases between. This CDR3 has 13 residues. Germline CDR1 and CDR2: MNHEY and SMNVEV (reference sequence).

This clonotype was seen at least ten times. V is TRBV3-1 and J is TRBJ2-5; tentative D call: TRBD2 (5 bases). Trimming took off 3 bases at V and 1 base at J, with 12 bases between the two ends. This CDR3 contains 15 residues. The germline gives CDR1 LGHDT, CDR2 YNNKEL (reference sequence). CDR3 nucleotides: TGTGCCAGCAGCCACAGCGGAGGAGTCCAAGAGACCCAGTACTTC. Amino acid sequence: CASSHSGGVQETQYF.

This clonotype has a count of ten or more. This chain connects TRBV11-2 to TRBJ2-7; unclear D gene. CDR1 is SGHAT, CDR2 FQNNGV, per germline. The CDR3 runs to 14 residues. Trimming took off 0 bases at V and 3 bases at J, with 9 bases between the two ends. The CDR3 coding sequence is TGTGCCAGCAGCTTAGACATCCGGGTCTACGAGCAGTACTTC. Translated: CASSLDIRVYEQYF.

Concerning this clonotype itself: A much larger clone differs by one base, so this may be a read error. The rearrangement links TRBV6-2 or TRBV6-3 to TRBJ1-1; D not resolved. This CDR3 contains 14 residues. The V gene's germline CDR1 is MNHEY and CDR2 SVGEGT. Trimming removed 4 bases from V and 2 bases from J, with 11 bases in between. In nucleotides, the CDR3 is TGTGCCAGCAGTTGCCAGGTTCACAACACTGAAGCTTTCTTT. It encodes CASSCQVHNTEAFF.

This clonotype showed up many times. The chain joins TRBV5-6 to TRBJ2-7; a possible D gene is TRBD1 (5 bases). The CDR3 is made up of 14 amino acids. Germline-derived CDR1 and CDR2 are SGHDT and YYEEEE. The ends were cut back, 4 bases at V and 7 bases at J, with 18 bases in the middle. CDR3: CASSHRQTAGEQYF. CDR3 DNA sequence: TGTGCCAGCAGCCACAGACAGACCGCCGGGGAGCAGTACTTC.

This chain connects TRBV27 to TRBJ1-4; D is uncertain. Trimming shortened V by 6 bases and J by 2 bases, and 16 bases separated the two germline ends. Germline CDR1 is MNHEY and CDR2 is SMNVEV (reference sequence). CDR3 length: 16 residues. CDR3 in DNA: TGTGCCAGCAGGGACTCTCTCCCAACTACTAATGAAAAACTGTTTTTT. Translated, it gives CASRDSLPTTNEKLFF.

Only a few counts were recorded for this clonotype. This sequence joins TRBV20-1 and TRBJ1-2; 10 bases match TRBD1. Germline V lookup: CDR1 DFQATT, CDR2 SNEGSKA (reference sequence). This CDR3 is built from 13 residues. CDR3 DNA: TGCAGAATCCCCGGGACAGGGGTTCATGGCTACACCTTC. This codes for CRIPGTGVHGYTF.

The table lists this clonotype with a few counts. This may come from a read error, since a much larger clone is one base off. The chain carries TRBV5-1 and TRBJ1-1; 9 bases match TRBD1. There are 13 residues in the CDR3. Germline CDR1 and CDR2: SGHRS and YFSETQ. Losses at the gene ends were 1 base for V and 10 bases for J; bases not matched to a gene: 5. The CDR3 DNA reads TGCGCCAGCAGCTTGACAGGGGGCAGTGCAGCTTTCTTT. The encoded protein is CASSLTGGSAAFF.

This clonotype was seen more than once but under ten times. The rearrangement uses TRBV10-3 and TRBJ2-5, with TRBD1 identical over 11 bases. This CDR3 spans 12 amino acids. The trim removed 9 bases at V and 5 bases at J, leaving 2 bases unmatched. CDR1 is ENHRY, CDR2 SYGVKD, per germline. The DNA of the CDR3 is TGTGCCATAGGACAGGGGGCTGAGACCCAGTACTTC. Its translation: CAIGQGAETQYF.

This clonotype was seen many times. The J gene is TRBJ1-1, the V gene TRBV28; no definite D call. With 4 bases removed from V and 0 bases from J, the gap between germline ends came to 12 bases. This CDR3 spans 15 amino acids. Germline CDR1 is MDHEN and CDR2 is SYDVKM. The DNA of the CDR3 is TGTGCCAGCAGTTCGCCGGCCGAAGTGAACACTGAAGCTTTCTTT. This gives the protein CASSSPAEVNTEAFF.